The next 5 T cell receptor beta chains were all read from a single sample in a study of CD8+ T cells in alopecia areata. As for treatment: oral pan-JAK inhibitor, 5-10 mg twice daily. cDNA serving as the sequencing template came from extracted, reverse transcribed RNA. Data came from immunoSEQ multiplex PCR; TCRdb stores just in-frame clones and leaves some out. The sample records 200,000 or so clones, 55% to 70% being singletons. This specimen was CD4+ T cells sorted from blood, taken at week 24, from a patient treated with tofacitinib. These receptor sequences come from a human donor with alopecia areata.

V is TRBV10-3 and J is TRBJ1-4, with TRBD1 matching over 7 bases. The V gene's germline CDR1 is ENHRY and CDR2 SYGVKD. J lost 8 bases, V lost 4 bases, and 7 bases had no gene match. This CDR3 comprises 14 residues. CDR3: CAISVDRATEKLFF. CDR3 DNA sequence: TGTGCCATCAGTGTCGACAGGGCTACCGAAAAACTGTTTTTT.

The CDR3 protein is CASSATGGYEQYF. The CDR3, as DNA: TGCGCCAGCAGCGCGACAGGGGGTTACGAGCAGTACTTC. The gene calls are TRBV4-1 and TRBJ2-7; 9 positions agree with TRBD1. The germline CDR1 and CDR2 sequences are MGHRA and YSYEKL. The trim removed 5 bases at V and 4 bases at J, leaving 3 bases unmatched. The CDR3 loop spans 13 amino acids.

The chain joins TRBV29-1 to TRBJ2-7; the D gene is possibly TRBD1 (6 bases). Germline V gives CDR1 SQVTM, CDR2 ANQGSEA. CDR3 length: 13 residues. V was cut by 1 base and J by 6 bases, with 13 bases left in between. Here the CDR3 DNA reads TGCAGCGTTGAAGGGCAGGGGCTGCGCGAGCAGTACTTC. It yields the protein CSVEGQGLREQYF.

This clone was observed a single time. Mismatch with germline at one junction end may stem from a read error. The V gene is TRBV18, the J gene TRBJ2-7; TRBD2 might be the D (6 bases). This CDR3 is built from 15 residues. Germline V lookup: CDR1 KGHSH, CDR2 LQKENI. CDR3 sequence (DNA): TGTGTCAGCTCACCATTAGCGGACTCCTCCTACGAGCAGTACTTC. Translated, it gives CVSSPLADSSYEQYF.

This clone was seen a single time. The chain has TRBV2 and TRBJ1-2; D might be TRBD1 (6 bases). Germline assignment: CDR1 SNHLY and CDR2 FYNNEI. The CDR3 loop spans 13 amino acids. The V and J ends lost 5 bases and 5 bases respectively, with 12 bases between them. The CDR3 region has the DNA TGTGCCAGCAGTTCCCTTGGACAGTATGGCTACACCTTC. Protein product: CASSSLGQYGYTF.